This T cell receptor (beta chain) was identified during a study of neurological immune-mediated disorders. Study-wide findings and caveats: Phylogenetically, 18 of 34 multiple sclerosis patients' repertoires fell into one related-CDR3 cluster, a possible signature. HTLV-1-associated myelopathy displayed the greatest TCR clonal expansion, and multiple sclerosis exhibited the smallest, lower than that of healthy controls.

This clonotype occurred many times. The antigen is unknown. V was cut by 1 base and J by 6 bases, with 7 bases left in between. The CDR3 runs to 13 residues. The cDNA was synthesized by 5'RACE incorporating 10-nucleotide random UMIs. Over 170 million TCR-beta sequences from 15-18 subjects came out of each sequencing run. From the 5' RACE reads, TCRdb called clonotypes with MiXCR, one entry per CDR3 protein. The sample carries about 25,000 distinct CDR3 sequences, about 3.5% recorded once. What was sequenced was PBMCs. The V gene is TRBV12-3 or TRBV12-4, the J gene TRBJ1-5, with D uncertain. The receptor's source is a woman aged 25 to 39 with multiple sclerosis. Written as DNA, the CDR3 is TGTGCCAGCAGTTTAGGGGGTGCTCAGCCCCAGCATTTT. The encoded protein is CASSLGGAQPQHF.